These T cell receptor beta chains were read from a single sample in a study of shared clonotypes between healthy human individuals. Measured with immunoSEQ multiplex PCR; TCRdb has only the in-frame clones, and not every one. This sample has 740,000 or so clones, with 73% found just once. Sequencing used memory CD4+ T cells sorted from blood. The source is a woman aged 25 to 39 in good health. Both conserved end residues are part of each CDR3. D genes are given only for firm matches. Only some rows state a clone size, as once, few, many or a class for expanded clones.

TRBJ2-5,TRBV7-9,once,TRBD1,TGTGCCAGCAGCTTTGGGACAGGGAACAAAGAGACCCAGTACTTC,CASSFGTGNKETQYF
TRBJ1-5,TRBV6-1,-,-,TGTGCCAGCAGTGGGGAGAGCAATCAGCCCCAGCATTTT,CASSGESNQPQHF
TRBJ1-4,TRBV5-1,-,-,TGCGCCAGCAGCACGGGACGGATTAATGAAAAACTGTTTTTT,CASSTGRINEKLFF
TRBJ2-1,TRBV7-2,-,-,TGTGCCAGCAGCCGCCAGGGGGGGAATGAGCAGTTCTTC,CASSRQGGNEQFF
TRBJ2-1,TRBV11-2,-,TRBD2,TGTGCCAGCAGCTTAGGGACTAGCTACAATGAGCAGTTCTTC,CASSLGTSYNEQFF
TRBJ2-1,TRBV4-1,few,TRBD2,TGCGCCAGCAGCCAAGTTGGCGGGAGTGATAATGAGCAGTTCTTC,CASSQVGGSDNEQFF
TRBJ2-6,TRBV5-8,-,TRBD1,TGTGCCAGCAGCTTATATGGGGGACAGGGGGTCCCTGGGGCCAACGTCCTGACTTTC,CASSLYGGQGVPGANVLTF
TRBJ2-7,TRBV27,-,TRBD1,TGTGCCAGCACTTCCCGCGAGGCAGGGGGCTCCTACGAGCAGTACTTC,CASTSREAGGSYEQYF
TRBJ2-2,TRBV11-2,-,-,TGTGCCAGCAGACCCGCCGGGGATTCGAACACCGGGGAGCTGTTTTTT,CASRPAGDSNTGELFF
TRBJ2-7,TRBV18,few,-,TGTGCCAGCTCACCACTCCCCGACACAGGATCAACCTACGAGCAGTACTTC,CASSPLPDTGSTYEQYF
TRBJ1-5,TRBV5-1,-,-,TGCGCCAGCAGCGTCGAGGGACGGGGTCAGCCCCAGCATTTT,CASSVEGRGQPQHF
TRBJ1-1,TRBV28,-,-,TGTGCCAGCAGCCTCCCGAGACAGAACACTGAAGCTTTCTTT,CASSLPRQNTEAFF
TRBJ2-3,TRBV7-2,-,TRBD1,TGTGCCAGCAGCCCACAGAGGGGGCGGGCGCAGTATTTT,CASSPQRGRAQYF
TRBJ1-5,TRBV28,-,-,TGTGCCAGCAAGGGACCGGCGGATAATCAGCCCCAGCATTTT,CASKGPADNQPQHF
TRBJ1-1,TRBV30,-,-,TGTGCCTGGAGTATAGGGATGAACACTGAAGCTTTCTTT,CAWSIGMNTEAFF
TRBJ1-2,TRBV9,-,-,TGTGCCAGCAGCGTAGGGCAGAACTATGGCTACACCTTC,CASSVGQNYGYTF
TRBJ1-2,TRBV6-5,-,TRBD1,TGTGCCAGCAGCTGGACAGGGGAGGGTGGCTACACCTTC,CASSWTGEGGYTF
TRBJ1-2,TRBV28,-,TRBD1,TGTGCCAGCAGTTTTATCCCGACAGGGGCACAGAGGGGGGGCTACACCTTC,CASSFIPTGAQRGGYTF
TRBJ2-1,TRBV28,-,-,TGTGCCAGCTTTTCACAGCCCGGTAATGAGCAGTTCTTC,CASFSQPGNEQFF
TRBJ2-1,TRBV5-1,-,-,TGCGCCAGCAGCTTGGCTAGAGATTACAATGAGCAGTTCTTC,CASSLARDYNEQFF
TRBJ1-2,TRBV5-1,-,-,TGCGCCAGCAGCCCAGGGACGGAGACTATCTATGGCTACACCTTC,CASSPGTETIYGYTF
TRBJ1-2,TRBV7-8,-,-,TGTGCCAGCAGCTCCGTACAGGGTCTTGTATATGGCTACACCTTC,CASSSVQGLVYGYTF